The rows below give T cell receptor beta chains drawn from one sample of a study. This table comes from immunoSEQ multiplex PCR, and its TCRdb copy is limited to in-frame clones, with some not included. Counted here are around 50,000 clones, 85% to 95% occurring once; the ten biggest clones make up around 11%. The material sequenced was PBMCs. These receptors came from a middle-aged man with rheumatoid arthritis. The CDR3 runs from the conserved cysteine through the conserved F or W. The D gene is left open where the match is weak. Clone size, where shown, is once, few, many, or a class for clones that have expanded.

-	TRBD2	TRBV30	TRBJ2-1	CAWRRLAVLYNEQFF	TGTGCCTGGAGGAGACTAGCCGTCCTGTACAATGAGCAGTTCTTC
-	-	TRBV6-5	TRBJ1-1	CASSYSGPYSRGAFF	TGTGCCAGCAGTTACTCGGGACCATACTCGCGAGGAGCTTTCTTT
-	-	TRBV7-9	TRBJ2-5	CASSLGRTETQYF	TGTGCCAGCAGCTTAGGGAGAACGGAGACCCAGTACTTC
-	-	TRBV27	TRBJ1-1	CASSTPGLRTEAFF	TGTGCCAGCAGCACCCCAGGGTTGCGCACTGAAGCTTTCTTT
-	TRBD2	TRBV6-2/TRBV6-3	TRBJ2-3	CASSYKREGPDTQYF	TGTGCCAGCAGTTACAAGCGGGAGGGGCCAGATACGCAGTATTTT
-	TRBD1	TRBV7-9	TRBJ2-1	CASSKGTDYSYNEQFF	TGTGCCAGCAGCAAAGGGACAGACTACTCCTACAATGAGCAGTTCTTC
-	-	TRBV7-9	TRBJ1-4	CASSLLQGNEKLFF	TGTGCCAGCAGCTTATTGCAGGGGAATGAAAAACTGTTTTTT
-	-	TRBV6-5	TRBJ2-1	CASSLNNEQFF	TGTGCCAGCAGTCTGAACAATGAGCAGTTCTTC
once	-	TRBV7-2	TRBJ1-6	CASSLVHLRSSYNSPLHF	TGTGCCAGCAGCTTAGTACATCTCAGGAGCTCCTATAATTCACCCCTCCACTTT
-	TRBD2	TRBV13	TRBJ2-5	CASSASGSGRETQYF	TGTGCCAGCAGCGCGAGCGGGAGTGGGCGCGAGACCCAGTACTTC
-	TRBD1	TRBV27	TRBJ1-5	CASSDRQGRGNQPQHF	TGTGCCAGCAGTGACCGACAGGGGAGAGGCAATCAGCCCCAGCATTTT
-	-	TRBV18	TRBJ1-2	CASSPLDGTYGYTF	TGTGCCAGCTCACCTCTGGACGGAACCTATGGCTACACCTTC
-	-	TRBV7-2	TRBJ1-3	CASSLGGPSGNTIYF	TGTGCCAGCAGCTTAGGCGGGCCCTCTGGAAACACCATATATTTT
-	TRBD2	TRBV20-1	TRBJ2-2	CSASRGGRDSTGELFF	TGCAGTGCTAGTCGCGGGGGGCGCGACTCCACCGGGGAGCTGTTTTTT
once	-	TRBV12-3/TRBV12-4	TRBJ1-1	CASSLYRGTEAFF	TGTGCCAGCAGCCTGTATCGAGGCACTGAAGCTTTCTTT
-	TRBD2	TRBV5-4	TRBJ2-1	CASSLGLASDEQFF	TGTGCCAGCAGCTTGGGACTAGCGAGTGATGAGCAGTTCTTC
-	-	TRBV3-1/TRBV3-2	TRBJ1-6	CASSLGPPTGGYSPLHF	TGTGCCAGCAGCCTTGGGCCCCCGACTGGAGGGTATTCACCCCTCCACTTT
-	-	TRBV29-1	TRBJ2-7	CSVAGRMTYEQYF	TGCAGCGTTGCGGGGAGGATGACCTACGAGCAGTACTTC
-	-	TRBV7-8	TRBJ1-6	CASSLVKGGSSYNSPLHF	TGTGCCAGCAGCTTAGTAAAGGGCGGGAGCTCCTATAATTCACCCCTCCACTTT
-	-	TRBV2	TRBJ1-1	CASSVGVGTEAFF	TGTGCCAGCAGCGTGGGGGTGGGTACTGAAGCTTTCTTT
-	TRBD1	TRBV6-5	TRBJ1-2	CASSQQRTGNYGYTF	TGTGCCAGCAGCCAACAGAGGACAGGGAACTATGGCTACACCTTC
-	-	TRBV11-3	TRBJ1-5	CASSLTGRGHRDSNQPQHF	TGTGCCAGCAGCTTAACGGGGAGGGGCCACCGCGATAGCAATCAGCCCCAGCATTTT
-	-	TRBV6-5	TRBJ1-3	CASSYVGASGNTIYF	TGTGCCAGCAGTTACGTAGGGGCGTCGGGAAACACCATATATTTT
-	TRBD2	TRBV20-1	TRBJ2-3	CSASASGLDTDTQYF	TGCAGTGCTAGTGCTAGCGGACTTGACACAGATACGCAGTATTTT
-	TRBD1	TRBV5-5	TRBJ2-2	CASSSRTGGNTGELFF	TGTGCCAGCAGCTCCCGGACAGGGGGGAACACCGGGGAGCTGTTTTTT
once	-	TRBV5-1	TRBJ1-5	CASSLGTDNQPQHF	TGCGCCAGCAGCTTGGGGACAGACAATCAGCCCCAGCATTTT
-	TRBD1	TRBV19	TRBJ2-7	CASSMGQGFGEQYF	TGTGCCAGTAGTATGGGACAGGGCTTTGGGGAGCAGTACTTC
-	-	TRBV28	TRBJ1-2	CASRLGADGYTF	TGTGCCAGCAGATTGGGGGCAGATGGCTACACCTTC
-	TRBD2	TRBV24-1	TRBJ2-5	CATGEGRQTQYF	TGTGCCACCGGGGAGGGGAGACAGACCCAGTACTTC
-	-	TRBV7-3	TRBJ2-1	CASSLPDYSSYNEQFF	TGTGCCAGCAGCTTGCCGGACTACAGCTCCTACAATGAGCAGTTCTTC
-	TRBD1	TRBV11-2	TRBJ1-4	CASSRNRDRANEKLFF	TGTGCCAGCAGCCGAAACCGGGACAGGGCCAATGAAAAACTGTTTTTT
-	-	TRBV18	TRBJ2-3	CASSRNDPGTDTQYF	TGTGCCAGCTCACGTAACGACCCAGGCACAGATACGCAGTATTTT
-	TRBD1	TRBV19	TRBJ1-2	CASSIRTGAPGYTF	TGTGCCAGTAGCATTCGAACAGGGGCACCTGGCTACACCTTC
-	TRBD1	TRBV5-1	TRBJ1-1	CASKTGVGTEAFF	TGCGCCAGCAAGACAGGGGTGGGCACTGAAGCTTTCTTT
-	-	TRBV5-1	TRBJ2-1	CASIRKQSGSSYNEQFF	TGCGCCAGCATCCGAAAGCAGAGCGGTAGCTCCTACAATGAGCAGTTCTTC
-	-	TRBV5-1	TRBJ1-1	CASSRTVLNTEAFF	TGCGCCAGCAGCCGGACAGTGCTGAACACTGAAGCTTTCTTT
-	-	TRBV10-1	TRBJ2-2	CASSESFDRGNTGELFF	TGCGCCAGCAGTGAAAGTTTTGACAGAGGAAACACCGGGGAGCTGTTTTTT
-	-	TRBV5-3	TRBJ1-3	CARSYDIRSGVSGNTIYF	TGTGCCAGAAGCTACGATATAAGATCAGGGGTGTCTGGAAACACCATATATTTT
-	TRBD1	TRBV7-9	TRBJ2-3	CASSPWVRQGPDTQYF	TGTGCCAGCAGCCCGTGGGTGAGACAGGGCCCAGATACGCAGTATTTT
-	TRBD2	TRBV7-6	TRBJ2-1	CASSLGLAGGIEQFF	TGTGCCAGCAGCTTAGGCCTAGCGGGAGGAATTGAGCAGTTCTTC
-	-	TRBV10-3	TRBJ1-2	CAISESAPVGYTF	TGTGCCATCAGTGAGTCGGCTCCGGTTGGCTACACCTTC
once	-	TRBV18	TRBJ1-2	CASSPRARDTSTIYGYTF	TGTGCCAGCTCACCTAGAGCCCGCGACACCTCCACGATCTATGGCTACACCTTC
few	-	TRBV10-1	TRBJ1-2	CASRLYGYTF	TGCGCCAGCCGACTCTATGGCTACACCTTC
-	-	TRBV7-8	TRBJ1-5	CASSLEGRGAGQPQHF	TGTGCCAGCAGCTTAGAGGGTCGGGGGGCTGGTCAGCCCCAGCATTTT
-	-	TRBV6-5	TRBJ2-7	CASLHRDVGSYEQYF	TGTGCCAGCTTGCACCGGGACGTCGGATCCTACGAGCAGTACTTC
few	-	TRBV18	TRBJ1-2	CASSPAGETDLYGYTF	TGTGCCAGCTCACCCGCCGGGGAGACAGATCTCTATGGCTACACCTTC
-	TRBD2	TRBV27	TRBJ2-7	CASSTSGPSYEQYF	TGTGCCAGCAGTACTAGCGGGCCCTCCTACGAGCAGTACTTC
-	TRBD2	TRBV10-3	TRBJ2-3	CAISERGRLAGEDTQYF	TGTGCCATCAGTGAAAGGGGTCGGCTAGCGGGAGAGGATACGCAGTATTTT
few	-	TRBV5-8	TRBJ1-2	CASSFPLYGYTF	TGTGCCAGCAGCTTCCCTCTCTATGGCTACACCTTC
few	-	TRBV7-2	TRBJ2-7	CASSLGTLPSYEQYF	TGTGCCAGCAGCTTAGGTACTCTACCCTCCTACGAGCAGTACTTC
-	TRBD1	TRBV6-1	TRBJ1-2	CASSDRDRFYGYTF	TGTGCCAGCAGTGACCGGGACAGGTTCTATGGCTACACCTTC
-	TRBD2	TRBV18	TRBJ2-1	CASSQTSGSGFPFYNEQFF	TGTGCCAGCTCCCAAACTAGCGGGAGTGGATTCCCGTTCTACAATGAGCAGTTCTTC
-	-	TRBV12-3/TRBV12-4	TRBJ2-7	CASTNHGYEQYF	TGTGCCAGCACGAACCACGGCTACGAGCAGTACTTC
-	TRBD1	TRBV24-1	TRBJ2-7	CATSEPGQGRDEQYF	TGTGCCACCAGTGAACCGGGACAGGGGAGGGACGAGCAGTACTTC